These 22 T cell receptor beta chains originate from one sample sequenced in a study of blood T cell repertoires in COVID-19. TCRdb keeps only in-frame clones here, not all; method: immunoSEQ multiplex PCR. The sample consists of 120,000 or so clones, 70% to 85% of them appearing once. The sequenced sample was peripheral blood. The receptors originated from a woman aged 45-60 years with acute or convalescent COVID-19.

The gene calls are TRBV7-9 and TRBJ1-3, with D unclear. The length of the CDR3 is 16 residues. Germline values: CDR1 SEHNR, CDR2 FQNEAQ (reference sequence). The V gene lost 0 bases and the J gene lost 0 bases, with 9 bases spanning the gap. CDR3 sequence: CASSLAGGDSGNTIYF. In DNA form, the CDR3 reads TGTGCCAGCAGCTTAGCTGGCGGAGACTCTGGAAACACCATATATTTT. Using reference TRBV7-9 and TRBJ1-3 for the parts outside the CDR3, the full variable domain is DTGVSQNPRHKITKRGQNVTFRCDPISEHNRLYWYRQTLGQGPEFLTYFQNEAQLEKSRLLSDRFSAERPKGSFSTLEIQRTEQGDSAMYLCASSLAGGDSGNTIYFGEGSWLTVV.

This chain joins TRBV7-8 and TRBJ1-5; weak D call: TRBD1 (6 bases). Between the trimmed V and J ends, which lost 0 bases and 7 bases, there was a span of 13 bases. The CDR3 covers 15 residues. The germline V gene has CDR1 SGHVS and CDR2 FQNEAQ. The CDR3 region has the DNA TGTGCCAGCAGCTTAGCGGGGGCAGGAGGCCAGCCCCAGCATTTT. Translating gives CASSLAGAGGQPQHF.

This chain uses TRBV5-4 with TRBJ2-1, with D perhaps matching TRBD2 (5 bases). From germline, CDR1 is SGHNT and CDR2 YYREEE (reference sequence). The CDR3 spans 13 residues. With 0 bases removed from V and 7 bases from J, the gap between germline ends came to 8 bases. This CDR3 is CASSLAPGNEQFF. CDR3 in DNA: TGTGCCAGCAGCTTGGCTCCGGGAAATGAGCAGTTCTTC.

The chain is built from TRBV3-1 (or the pseudogene TRBV3-2) and TRBJ1-5; TRBD1 agrees at 10 bases. CDR3 size: 15 residues. V trimming: 3 bases; J trimming: 6 bases; junction bases outside the gene matches: 5. Germline lookup yields CDR1 LGHDT and CDR2 YNNKEL (reference sequence). The CDR3 DNA sequence: TGTGCCAGCAGCCAGTCGGACAGGGGGTTTCAGCCCCAGCATTTT. Translating it yields CASSQSDRGFQPQHF.

V is TRBV30 and J is TRBJ1-4; D uncertain. Germline V gene sequence: CDR1 GTSNPN, CDR2 SVGIG (reference sequence). With 4 bases removed from V and 3 bases from J, the gap between germline ends came to 12 bases. The CDR3 contains 14 residues. The chain's CDR3 is CAWKEWASNEKLFF. The CDR3 nucleotides are TGTGCCTGGAAGGAATGGGCGTCTAATGAAAAACTGTTTTTT.

This CDR3 is CASSPPRRGYNQPQHF. Here the CDR3 DNA reads TGCGCCAGCAGCCCCCCAAGAAGGGGGTACAATCAGCCCCAGCATTTT. The chain is built from TRBV5-1 and TRBJ1-5; TRBD1 might be the D (6 bases). V shed 4 bases and J shed 3 bases, with 17 bases lying between them. This CDR3 is built from 16 residues. Germline CDR1 SGHRS, CDR2 YFSETQ. The full variable domain, with the rest looked up from reference TRBV5-1 and TRBJ1-5, is KAGVTQTPRYLIKTRGQQVTLSCSPISGHRSVSWYQQTPGQGLQFLFEYFSETQRNKGNFPGRFSGRQFSNSRSEMNVSTLELGDSALYLCASSPPRRGYNQPQHFGDGTRLSIL.

The chain recombines TRBV11-2 with TRBJ2-1; D gene unclear. Germline V gene lookup returns CDR1 SGHAT and CDR2 FQNNGV. The CDR3 sequence is 16 residues long. The germline V and J ends were trimmed by 1 base and 7 bases, with 17 bases remaining between them. The CDR3 DNA is TGTGCCAGCAGCTTAGCGAGTAGTGCTCCCCTAAATGAGCAGTTCTTC. Its translation is CASSLASSAPLNEQFF.

This sequence joins TRBV2 and TRBJ1-2, with D perhaps TRBD1 (6 bases). This CDR3 contains 13 residues. CDR1 is SNHLY and CDR2 is FYNNEI in the germline V gene. The V end lost 3 bases, the J end lost 4 bases, and 9 bases lay between the germline ends. Here the CDR3 DNA reads TGTGCCAGCAGTGACGGGGACATCTATGGCTACACCTTC. Protein product: CASSDGDIYGYTF.

The gene calls are TRBV25-1 and TRBJ1-3; D is uncertain. Looked up from germline, CDR1 is MGHDK and CDR2 is SYGVNS. The CDR3 consists of 17 residues. Trimming removed 0 bases from V and 0 bases from J, with 12 bases in between. The CDR3 is CASSEYASPHSGNTIYF. The CDR3 bases are TGTGCCAGCAGTGAATACGCTAGTCCCCACTCTGGAAACACCATATATTTT.

The V call is TRBV5-5, the J call TRBJ2-7, with 8 nucleotides matching TRBD1. This CDR3 has 14 residues. Trimming took 4 bases from V and 5 from J; bases not matched to a gene: 8. Germline V gene sequence: CDR1 SGHKS, CDR2 YYEKEE (reference sequence). The CDR3 protein is CASSPSGQGHEQYF. CDR3 nucleotide sequence: TGTGCCAGCAGCCCATCTGGACAGGGCCACGAGCAGTACTTC.

This rearrangement joins TRBV2 to TRBJ1-1; TRBD1 matches at 11 bases. V trimming: 7 bases; J trimming: 2 bases; junction bases outside the gene matches: 15. This CDR3 contains 18 residues. Per the germline V gene, CDR1 is SNHLY and CDR2 is FYNNEI. In nucleotides, the CDR3 is TGTGCCAGCAAGGTCTTGGACAGGGGGCGAACCCGAAACACTGAAGCTTTCTTT. It specifies CASKVLDRGRTRNTEAFF.

Details on this clone: Additional DNA sequences in this sample encode the identical CDR3. V and J are TRBV10-3 and TRBJ1-1; 10 bases map to TRBD1. Unmatched junction bases numbered 1, after V lost 4 bases and J lost 5 bases. CDR3 size: 13 residues. Germline CDR1 and CDR2: ENHRY and SYGVKD. CDR3 amino acids: CAISGTGGTEAFF. The CDR3 DNA reads as TGTGCCATCAGTGGGACAGGGGGAACTGAAGCTTTCTTT.

This clone has a single count. J is TRBJ1-3 and V is TRBV9; TRBD1 aligns across 7 bases. The junction had 6 bases not matched to a gene; V was cut back by 2 bases and J by 1 base. There are 16 residues in the CDR3. Germline CDR1 and CDR2: SGDLS and YYNGEE. This CDR3 is CASSVQTGTSGNTIYF. The CDR3 DNA reads as TGTGCCAGCAGCGTCCAGACAGGGACTTCTGGAAACACCATATATTTT.

The gene calls are TRBV24-1 and TRBJ2-7; D unresolved. CDR3 length equals 11 residues. V gave up 4 bases and J gave up 5 bases, with 5 bases separating them. Germline-derived CDR1 and CDR2 are KGHDR and SFDVKD. The CDR3 sequence: CATSEQNEQYF. The CDR3 nucleotides are TGTGCCACCAGTGAACAGAACGAGCAGTACTTC.

The rearrangement joins TRBV5-1 to TRBJ2-3, with 8 bases aligning to TRBD2. With V trimmed by 0 bases and J by 1 base, 1 base remained unmatched. The CDR3 loop spans 15 amino acids. CDR1 is SGHRS, CDR2 YFSETQ, per germline. In DNA form, the CDR3 reads TGCGCCAGCAGCTTGGATAGCGGGGGCACAGATACGCAGTATTTT. Translating gives CASSLDSGGTDTQYF.

This chain uses TRBV5-6 with TRBJ1-5; 8 nucleotides match TRBD1. The CDR3 runs to 15 residues. V shed 0 bases, J shed 1 base, and the junction held 0 bases outside the gene matches. Germline V gene lookup returns CDR1 SGHDT and CDR2 YYEEEE. The CDR3 here is CASSLGQGSNQPQHF. The CDR3 DNA is TGTGCCAGCAGCTTGGGACAGGGGAGCAATCAGCCCCAGCATTTT.

The chain combines TRBV19 with TRBJ2-7; D gene unclear. This CDR3 comprises 16 residues. Germline lookup yields CDR1 LNHDA and CDR2 SQIVND (reference sequence). V lost 2 bases and J 3 bases, leaving 17 bases between the germline ends. This chain's CDR3 is CASSIFNKSPIYEQYF. DNA for the CDR3: TGTGCCAGTAGTATATTTAACAAATCACCAATCTACGAGCAGTACTTC.

In its sample, this clone was seen many times. The chain joins TRBV5-5 to TRBJ1-4; TRBD1 agrees at 7 bases. Germline V gene sequence: CDR1 SGHKS, CDR2 YYEKEE (reference sequence). J was trimmed by 4 bases and V by 4 bases; bases with no gene match: 7. The CDR3 has 15 amino acids. This CDR3 reads CASSTRTGNNEKLFF. As DNA, the CDR3 is TGTGCCAGCAGCACTCGGACAGGCAATAATGAAAAACTGTTTTTT.

This chain joins TRBV25-1 and TRBJ1-6; D may be TRBD1 (5 bases). Per the germline V gene, CDR1 is MGHDK and CDR2 is SYGVNS. This CDR3 region has 12 residues. V dropped 6 bases and J dropped 11 bases, with 11 bases sitting between them. DNA of the CDR3: TGTGCCAGCAGAGACAGTAAGGCACCCCTCCACTTT. It encodes CASRDSKAPLHF.

The chain employs TRBV24-1 and TRBJ1-5; D gene unclear. This CDR3 comprises 15 residues. V lost 6 bases, J lost 3 bases, and 14 bases lay in between. Germline V gene data show CDR1 as KGHDR and CDR2 as SFDVKD. The CDR3 bases are TGTGCCACCAGTCCAACCAGGCTCTCCAATCAGCCCCAGCATTTT. Translation gives CATSPTRLSNQPQHF.

The chain recombines TRBV5-4 with TRBJ2-7; 11 bases fit TRBD2. The V segment lost 4 bases and the J segment 3 bases; nucleotides outside the gene matches: 15. The germline V gene encodes CDR1 SGHNT and CDR2 YYREEE (reference sequence). The CDR3 length is 18 residues. CDR3 residues: CASSHSLGVAGGFYEQYF. The CDR3 DNA reads TGTGCCAGCAGCCACTCCCTCGGGGTAGCGGGGGGGTTCTACGAGCAGTACTTC.

The genes are TRBV10-2 and TRBJ1-1; TRBD1 matches at 8 bases. Germline-derived CDR1 and CDR2 are WSHSY and SAAADI. The CDR3 is 15 amino acids. Trimming removed 2 bases from V and 0 bases from J; junction bases left unmatched: 2. The CDR3 is CASSETGQVNTEAFF. The CDR3 DNA reads as TGCGCCAGCAGTGAGACGGGACAGGTGAACACTGAAGCTTTCTTT.